A selection of T cell receptor beta chains follows, all from one sample in a study of siplizumab effects on memory and regulatory T cells. Generated by immunoSEQ multiplex PCR, the TCRdb table keeps only in-frame clones and is missing some. Found here are around 65,000 clones, around 79% of them singletons; the top ten hold roughly 0.4%. Input material: memory CD4+ T cells sorted from blood. The origin of the receptors is a human donor in good health. The CDR3 runs from the conserved cysteine through the conserved F or W. The D gene is left open where the match is weak. A clone size is listed for some rows: how often the clone was seen (once, few, many), or a class if it is expanded.

CASSLAGIVGANVLTF | TGCGCCAGCAGCTTGGCCGGAATAGTGGGGGCCAACGTCCTGACTTTC | TRBJ2-6 | 16 | - | few | TRBV5-1
CSVDPGHKNTEAFF | TGCAGCGTTGACCCGGGACACAAGAACACTGAAGCTTTCTTT | TRBJ1-1 | 14 | - | - | TRBV29-1
CASSQDNWGYGYTF | TGCGCCAGCAGCCAAGATAATTGGGGCTATGGCTACACCTTC | TRBJ1-2 | 14 | - | few | TRBV4-1
CASSETTLSTDTQYF | TGCGCCAGCAGCGAGACAACCCTTAGCACAGATACGCAGTATTTT | TRBJ2-3 | 15 | - | - | TRBV5-1
CASSRAEGAFF | TGTGCCAGTAGTAGAGCCGAAGGCGCTTTCTTT | TRBJ1-1 | 11 | - | - | TRBV19
CASSARTGSSYNEQFF | TGTGCCAGCAGTGCGAGGACGGGAAGCTCCTACAATGAGCAGTTCTTC | TRBJ2-1 | 16 | - | few | TRBV2
CASSSIGRGGTDTQYF | TGTGCCAGCAGTTCCATCGGGCGGGGGGGCACAGATACGCAGTATTTT | TRBJ2-3 | 16 | TRBD2 | few | TRBV6-6
CASSFTGHPYEQYF | TGTGCCAGCAGTTTTACGGGACACCCCTACGAGCAGTACTTC | TRBJ2-7 | 14 | - | - | TRBV27
CASSAAMTGSSYNSPLHF | TGTGCCAGCAGTGCCGCCATGACAGGGAGCTCCTATAATTCACCCCTCCACTTT | TRBJ1-6 | 18 | TRBD1 | - | TRBV6-1
CASSYTGLDTGELFF | TGTGCCAGCAGCTATACAGGGTTAGACACCGGGGAGCTGTTTTTT | TRBJ2-2 | 15 | - | - | TRBV7-2
CACGDLSGTAYGYTF | TGTGCCTGCGGTGATCTTTCGGGGACGGCTTATGGCTACACCTTC | TRBJ1-2 | 15 | - | - | TRBV6-1
CASSYSGSGNTIYF | TGTGCCAGCAGTTACTCGGGGTCTGGAAACACCATATATTTT | TRBJ1-3 | 14 | - | - | TRBV6-5
CASSLPEGLKTQYF | TGTGCCAGCAGCTTACCGGAGGGCTTGAAGACCCAGTACTTC | TRBJ2-5 | 14 | - | - | TRBV7-2
CASSQDYGTSGGISADTQYF | TGTGCCAGCAGCCAAGATTACGGGACTAGCGGGGGTATATCAGCAGATACGCAGTATTTT | TRBJ2-3 | 20 | TRBD2 | - | TRBV4-2
CASGMDGYSPLHF | TGTGCTAGTGGTATGGACGGCTATTCACCCCTCCACTTT | TRBJ1-6 | 13 | - | few | TRBV12-5
CASSFSSGGTSTDTQYF | TGTGCCAGCAGCTTTTCTAGCGGGGGAACTAGCACAGATACGCAGTATTTT | TRBJ2-3 | 17 | TRBD2 | - | TRBV7-6
CASSYSSGFEAFF | TGTGCCAGCAGTTACTCGTCGGGGTTTGAAGCTTTCTTT | TRBJ1-1 | 13 | - | few | TRBV6-5
CASSLAVKGRTNTGELFF | TGTGCCAGCAGCTTAGCGGTGAAAGGACGGACCAACACCGGGGAGCTGTTTTTT | TRBJ2-2 | 18 | - | - | TRBV7-6
CASRGDIDLAGYTF | TGTGCCAGCAGAGGAGACATCGATCTCGCTGGCTACACCTTC | TRBJ1-2 | 14 | - | - | TRBV2
CSVGGSGGTQYF | TGCAGCGTTGGGGGGTCTGGGGGGACCCAGTACTTC | TRBJ2-5 | 12 | - | - | TRBV29-1
CASSLLGQGAFTGELFF | TGTGCCAGCAGTTTATTGGGACAGGGGGCGTTCACCGGGGAGCTGTTTTTT | TRBJ2-2 | 17 | TRBD1 | - | TRBV28
CASRKRLAGGHDEQFF | TGTGCCAGCCGAAAGCGACTAGCGGGGGGGCATGATGAGCAGTTCTTC | TRBJ2-1 | 16 | TRBD2 | - | TRBV2
CASSSRMDRSSTDTQYF | TGCGCCAGCAGCTCCCGTATGGACAGGTCCAGCACAGATACGCAGTATTTT | TRBJ2-3 | 17 | TRBD1 | few | TRBV5-1
CASSQSAATNEKLFF | TGTGCCAGCAGCCAGTCCGCAGCAACTAATGAAAAACTGTTTTTT | TRBJ1-4 | 15 | - | - | TRBV6-1
CASSSTSGTGVFVYGYTF | TGTGCCAGCTCATCAACTTCCGGGACAGGGGTTTTCGTCTATGGCTACACCTTC | TRBJ1-2 | 18 | TRBD1 | - | TRBV18
CASTPRTGGLVNEKLFF | TGTGCCAGTACCCCCCGGACAGGGGGCTTAGTTAATGAAAAACTGTTTTTT | TRBJ1-4 | 17 | TRBD1 | - | TRBV19
CASSFGGLRDTQYF | TGTGCCAGCAGCTTCGGGGGCCTTAGAGATACGCAGTATTTT | TRBJ2-3 | 14 | - | once | TRBV7-3
CAWSRGDTTSDTQYF | TGTGCCTGGAGTCGGGGGGACACCACCTCAGATACGCAGTATTTT | TRBJ2-3 | 15 | - | once | TRBV30
CASSLVSSGEPGQFF | TGTGCCAGCAGTTTGGTGTCTAGCGGGGAACCCGGGCAGTTCTTC | TRBJ2-1 | 15 | TRBD2 | - | TRBV28
CASHRRDRPSSEQYF | TGTGCCAGCCATAGGCGGGACAGGCCTTCTTCCGAGCAGTACTTC | TRBJ2-7 | 15 | - | - | TRBV21-1
CAWSVTGQPQHF | TGTGCCTGGAGTGTAACGGGTCAGCCCCAGCATTTT | TRBJ1-5 | 12 | - | - | TRBV30
CASSPRAGGSSYEQYF | TGTGCCAGCAGCCCCCGGGCGGGGGGCAGCTCCTACGAGCAGTACTTC | TRBJ2-7 | 16 | TRBD2 | few | TRBV7-3
CASSLGYGLVSGELFF | TGCGCCAGCAGCCTTGGGTATGGGCTAGTGTCCGGGGAGCTGTTTTTT | TRBJ2-2 | 16 | - | - | TRBV4-3
CANRWTGVGSPLHF | TGCGCCAACCGGTGGACAGGCGTCGGGTCACCCCTCCACTTT | TRBJ1-6 | 14 | TRBD1 | - | TRBV5-1
CASSLVAGTRNEQFF | TGTGCCAGCAGCTTAGTGGCCGGGACTAGAAATGAGCAGTTCTTC | TRBJ2-1 | 15 | TRBD2 | few | TRBV7-9
CASSPRGWGNLEQYF | TGTGCCAGCAGCCCCCGTGGGTGGGGGAATCTCGAGCAGTACTTC | TRBJ2-7 | 15 | - | once | TRBV9
CASSPQQGNYGYTF | TGTGCCAGCAGCCCGCAACAGGGGAACTATGGCTACACCTTC | TRBJ1-2 | 14 | TRBD1 | - | TRBV14
CASSQTSGVYNEQFF | TGTGCCAGCAGCCAGACTAGCGGGGTATACAATGAGCAGTTCTTC | TRBJ2-1 | 15 | TRBD2 | - | TRBV4-2
CASTLRGAVYGYTF | TGTGCCAGCACCTTACGAGGGGCAGTCTATGGCTACACCTTC | TRBJ1-2 | 14 | - | - | TRBV28
CASTEVGGALNYGYTF | TGTGCCAGCACAGAAGTTGGGGGGGCCTTGAACTATGGCTACACCTTC | TRBJ1-2 | 16 | - | - | TRBV27
CASSGQGTGNTIYF | TGTGCCAGCAGTGGACAGGGTACTGGAAACACCATATATTTT | TRBJ1-3 | 14 | TRBD1 | once | TRBV2
CAARGESGYGYTF | TGTGCCGCCCGGGGGGAGTCGGGCTATGGCTACACCTTC | TRBJ1-2 | 13 | - | - | TRBV27
CASSRAGAATDTQYF | TGTGCCAGCAGCAGAGCGGGGGCAGCGACAGATACGCAGTATTTT | TRBJ2-3 | 15 | TRBD2 | - | TRBV2
CASTLAGETQYF | TGTGCCAGCACTCTAGCGGGAGAGACCCAGTACTTC | TRBJ2-5 | 12 | TRBD2 | few | TRBV7-2
CASSLGGSATNEKLFF | TGTGCCAGCAGTTTAGGGGGAAGTGCAACTAATGAAAAACTGTTTTTT | TRBJ1-4 | 16 | - | once | TRBV28